Reported below is one T cell receptor (beta chain). Some clones are missing from TCRdb's copy, which holds only in-frame ones; the method was immunoSEQ multiplex PCR. The sample includes tens of thousands of clones, under 98% of them seen just once. The data derive from a study of cytomegalovirus exposure and HLA in healthy donors. Study background: The roughly 110 validation repertoires were produced on the same platform as the 650 to 800 repertoires of the first cohort. This was reported in a later analysis.

The TCR sequence derives from a man under 40 in good health and CMV-seropositive. Specimen: PBMCs.

CDR3 nucleotide sequence: TGTGCCAGCGAATCAGGGGGTGTCTACGAGCAGTACTTC. It encodes CASESGGVYEQYF. The genes are TRBV2 and TRBJ2-7; 7 bases fit TRBD1. Germline loops: CDR1 SNHLY, CDR2 FYNNEI. The ends lost 8 bases at V and 3 bases at J; junction bases unmatched: 7. The CDR3 is 13 amino acids.